The rows below give T cell receptor beta chains drawn from one sample of a study of cytomegalovirus exposure and HLA in healthy donors. Here immunoSEQ multiplex PCR was the method, and the copy in TCRdb shows in-frame clones only, minus some. This sample has 100,000 to 150,000 clones; 83% occur once, and the top ten carry roughly 3.5%. The source material was PBMCs. The source of these receptors is a woman aged 35 to 49 in good health and CMV-seropositive. Each CDR3 is given with its conserved first and last residue. A D gene is named only where the DNA matches it firmly. Not all rows give a size; the values are once, few, many and, for expanded clones, a class.

>14|.|.|TRBJ2-7|TRBV5-6
TGTGCCAGCAGCTTTCCGGGAAGGACCTACGAGCAGTACTTC
CASSFPGRTYEQYF
>15|.|TRBD1|TRBJ1-2|TRBV19
TGTGCCAGTAGGGGGACAGGGGGCGCACGAGATGGCTACACCTTC
CASRGTGGARDGYTF
>13|.|.|TRBJ1-5|TRBV7-9
TGTTCCAGCAGTCCAGGGGAGCCTCAGCCCCAGCATTTT
CSSSPGEPQPQHF
>11|.|.|TRBJ2-7|TRBV30
TGTGCCTGGAGGCTAACCTACGAGCAGTACTTC
CAWRLTYEQYF
>16|.|TRBD2|TRBJ2-1|TRBV5-1
TGCGCCAGCAGCTGGACTAGCGGAGGCTCCTACAATGAGCAGTTCTTC
CASSWTSGGSYNEQFF
>16|.|TRBD1|TRBJ2-5|TRBV7-2
TGTGCCAGCAGCTTAGGGTATCGACAGGGTGGAGAGACCCAGTACTTC
CASSLGYRQGGETQYF
>14|.|.|TRBJ1-5|TRBV6-4
TGTGCCAGCAGTGCTGACTATAGCAATCAGCCCCAGCATTTT
CASSADYSNQPQHF
>14|.|TRBD1|TRBJ2-4|TRBV14
TGTGCCAGCAGCACGGTTGCACAGGGGAACATTCAGTACTTC
CASSTVAQGNIQYF
>13|.|TRBD2|TRBJ2-7|TRBV25-1
TGTGCCAGCACCTCTAGCGGTACCTACGAGCAGTACTTC
CASTSSGTYEQYF
>14|few|TRBD1|TRBJ2-1|TRBV7-9
TGTGCCAGCAGTCCAGACAGGGGCTACAATGAGCAGTTCTTC
CASSPDRGYNEQFF
>16|.|.|TRBJ2-7|TRBV5-4
TGTGCCAGCAGCTTGGGGGGGTTGGCAGGGGAGTACGAGCAGTACTTC
CASSLGGLAGEYEQYF
>14|once|TRBD1|TRBJ1-2|TRBV7-8
TGTGCCAGTCTAACCGGGACAGGGGGTTATGGCTACACCTTC
CASLTGTGGYGYTF
>13|.|.|TRBJ2-1|TRBV27
TGTGCCAGCAGTTTTCAGAACCCTAATGAGCAGTTCTTC
CASSFQNPNEQFF
>14|.|.|TRBJ2-7|TRBV19
TGTGCCAGTACCGATAGCGGAGTTTCCTACGAGCAGTACTTC
CASTDSGVSYEQYF
>16|.|TRBD1|TRBJ2-1|TRBV11-2
TGTGCCAGCAGCTACTCAGGGGGTTGGTCCTACAATGAGCAGTTCTTC
CASSYSGGWSYNEQFF
>15|.|.|TRBJ1-1|TRBV6-4
TGTGCCAGCAGTGACTCCCCGGACAGGAACACTGAAGCTTTCTTT
CASSDSPDRNTEAFF
>13|.|TRBD1|TRBJ1-6|TRBV25-1
TGTGCCAGCAGAGACAGGGTTACTTCACCCCTCCACTTT
CASRDRVTSPLHF
>13|.|.|TRBJ2-1|TRBV28
TGTGCCAGCGGTTTGGACTTTAACAATGAGCAGTTCTTC
CASGLDFNNEQFF
>11|.|.|TRBJ2-7|TRBV30
TGTGCCTGGAGTAATACCCCCGGGCAGTACTTC
CAWSNTPGQYF
>12|.|TRBD1|TRBJ1-2|TRBV6-5
TGTGCCAGCAGAGACAGGGCCGATGGCTACACCTTC
CASRDRADGYTF
>14|.|.|TRBJ1-1|TRBV6-5
TGTGCCAGCAGTTACGGGGGAGGGGACACTGAAGCTTTCTTT
CASSYGGGDTEAFF
>15|.|TRBD2|TRBJ2-5|TRBV27
TGTGCCAGCAGTTTTAGGCTAGCGGGACCCGGGGCCCAGTACTTC
CASSFRLAGPGAQYF
>16|.|TRBD2|TRBJ2-1|TRBV19
TGTGCCAGTAGTCGACTAGCGGGAGTCGGGGGGGATGAGCAGTTCTTC
CASSRLAGVGGDEQFF
>14|.|TRBD2|TRBJ2-7|TRBV2
TGTGCCAGCGCGGTGGGTAGCGGGAGTTACGAGCAGTACTTC
CASAVGSGSYEQYF
>13|.|.|TRBJ1-5|TRBV19
TGTGCCAGTAGTCCCTCGTACAATCAGCCCCAGCATTTT
CASSPSYNQPQHF
>13|.|.|TRBJ1-4|TRBV28
TGTGCCAGCACGGGGACGAGCGGGGAAAAACTGTTTTTT
CASTGTSGEKLFF
>21|.|.|TRBJ2-3|TRBV7-3
TGTGCCAGCAGCTTATGGCCCCCCCTTAGCGGAAGGTTTGGTAGCACAGATACGCAGTATTTT
CASSLWPPLSGRFGSTDTQYF
>15|.|TRBD1|TRBJ2-1|TRBV2
TGTGCCAGCAGCGAGGGACAGGGGGCGCGGAATGAGCAGTTCTTC
CASSEGQGARNEQFF